This passage covers 26 T cell receptor beta chains from one sample sequenced in a study of sequential checkpoint blockade in melanoma. Regarding treatment: randomized to nivolumab then ipilimumab (arm A) or the reverse (arm B). Clones were sequenced by immunoSEQ multiplex PCR, and TCRdb holds only the in-frame ones, with some missing. The table has almost 3,000 clones, roughly 30% seen once. The sample consisted of tumor tissue (inferred from file names), taken from a patient given nivolumab and ipilimumab in sequence. The source is a human donor with melanoma.

This clone turned up a few times. The chain combines TRBV6-8 with TRBJ2-3, with 9 positions matching TRBD1. The CDR3 is made up of 16 amino acids. V was pared by 5 bases and J by 2 bases, with 8 bases of the junction left unmatched. Germline-derived CDR1 and CDR2 are MNHGY and SAAAGT. The CDR3 protein is CASSITGTGFTDTQYF. In DNA form, the CDR3 reads TGTGCCAGCAGTATAACCGGGACAGGGTTCACAGATACGCAGTATTTT.

The chain uses TRBV5-1 and TRBJ2-7, with D hard to call. CDR1 SGHRS and CDR2 YFSETQ come from the germline V gene. The CDR3 contains 15 residues. Trimming took 4 bases from V and 5 from J, leaving 19 bases between them. CDR3 loop: CASSVYGPPRDEQYF. For the CDR3, the DNA is TGCGCCAGCAGCGTTTACGGGCCCCCTAGGGACGAGCAGTACTTC.

This chain connects TRBV11-3 to TRBJ1-3, with D possibly TRBD1 on 5 matching bases. Germline CDR1 SGHNT, CDR2 YENEEA. V was pared by 7 bases and J by 4 bases, with 14 bases between. This CDR3 contains 14 residues. CDR3 amino acids: CASIGSGDGNTIYF. The CDR3 DNA follows: TGTGCCAGCATAGGCTCCGGGGACGGAAACACCATATATTTT.

This chain joins TRBV29-1 and TRBJ2-2, with D hard to call. V was pared by 7 bases and J by 5 bases, with 20 bases between. The V gene's germline CDR1 is SQVTM and CDR2 ANQGSEA. There are 15 residues in the CDR3. CDR3 in amino acids: CSAERPLDKTGELFF. The CDR3 region has the DNA TGCAGCGCGGAGAGGCCGCTTGATAAAACCGGGGAGCTGTTTTTT.

The chain couples TRBV19 to TRBJ1-1, with 8 bases lining up with TRBD1. The V segment lost 3 bases and the J segment 11 bases; nucleotides outside the gene matches: 8. Per the germline V gene, CDR1 is LNHDA and CDR2 is SQIVND (reference sequence). The CDR3 totals 13 residues. CDR3 coding DNA: TGTGCCAGTAGTATGGGGGACAGGAAGGGGGCTTTCTTT. Translation: CASSMGDRKGAFF.

The chain couples TRBV19 to TRBJ2-2; possible D gene TRBD1, 6 bases. In germline, CDR1 is LNHDA, CDR2 SQIVND (reference sequence). Trimming removed 3 bases from V and 7 bases from J, with 15 bases in between. This CDR3 has 15 amino acids. The chain's CDR3 is CASSIARGPLGELFF. The CDR3 coding sequence is TGTGCCAGTAGTATTGCCAGGGGACCCCTCGGGGAGCTGTTTTTT.

The chain employs TRBV29-1 and TRBJ2-7, with 7 bases identical to TRBD2. The CDR3 is 13 amino acids. V was pared by 4 bases and J by 6 bases, with 9 bases of the junction left unmatched. The germline V gene encodes CDR1 SQVTM and CDR2 ANQGSEA. CDR3 DNA sequence: TGCAGCGTTGCTTGGGACCGCGGGGGCGAGCAGTACTTC. Translating gives CSVAWDRGGEQYF.

There are a few counts of this clone. J is TRBJ2-7 and V is TRBV9; the D call may be TRBD1 or TRBD2 (5 bases each). The CDR3 totals 12 residues. Per the germline V gene, CDR1 is SGDLS and CDR2 is YYNGEE. The V and J ends lost 6 bases and 3 bases respectively, with 10 bases between them. As DNA, the CDR3 is TGTGCCAGCAAGGGGAGTTTCTACGAGCAGTACTTC. Amino acid sequence: CASKGSFYEQYF.

This clone came up a few times. The genes are TRBV19 and TRBJ2-1; D might be TRBD2 (5 bases). Germline V gives CDR1 LNHDA, CDR2 SQIVND (reference sequence). The CDR3 runs 16 residues. V was shortened by 3 bases and J by 3 bases, with 15 bases between the two germline ends. The CDR3 region has the DNA TGTGCCAGTAGTATCCCCTCCGGAGGAGGCTACAATGAGCAGTTCTTC. Its protein product is CASSIPSGGGYNEQFF.

The genes are TRBV18 and TRBJ2-1; 9 nucleotides line up with TRBD1. V lost 0 bases to trimming and J lost 7 bases; unmatched junction nucleotides: 4. CDR3 size: 15 residues. Looked up from germline, CDR1 is KGHSH and CDR2 is LQKENI. This chain's CDR3 is CASSPPTGGLNEQFF. The DNA of the CDR3 is TGTGCCAGCTCACCACCCACAGGGGGCTTAAATGAGCAGTTCTTC.

The chain recombines TRBV19 with TRBJ1-1; unclear D gene. This CDR3 is built from 13 residues. V was shortened by 7 bases and J by 2 bases, with 11 bases between the two germline ends. The germline gives CDR1 LNHDA, CDR2 SQIVND (reference sequence). The CDR3 region has the DNA TGTGCCAGTATAGGCACTGTCAACACTGAAGCTTTCTTT. Its protein product is CASIGTVNTEAFF.

This clone was observed a handful of times. This chain connects TRBV11-3 to TRBJ2-2; D remains unclear. Germline V lookup: CDR1 SGHNT, CDR2 YENEEA. V was trimmed by 4 bases and J by 3 bases, leaving 9 bases between them. This CDR3 is built from 14 residues. The CDR3 reads CASSSNSYTGELFF. CDR3 DNA sequence: TGTGCCAGCAGCTCAAACTCTTACACCGGGGAGCTGTTTTTT.

The chain joins TRBV11-3 to TRBJ1-2; D unresolved. CDR1 is SGHNT, CDR2 YENEEA, per germline. V lost 3 bases and J 6 bases, leaving 20 bases between the germline ends. The CDR3 is made up of 16 amino acids. CDR3 amino acids: CASSLDVSSETHGYTF. The CDR3 DNA reads TGTGCCAGCAGCTTGGACGTGAGTTCGGAGACCCATGGCTACACCTTC.

This chain connects TRBV18 to TRBJ1-4, with D possibly matching TRBD1 (5 bases). Germline CDR1 KGHSH, CDR2 LQKENI. This CDR3 is 15 amino acids long. V was trimmed by 3 bases and J by 7 bases, leaving 15 bases between them. CDR3 sequence reads: CASSPPVGRGEKLFF. DNA for the CDR3: TGTGCCAGCTCACCTCCGGTCGGGAGGGGTGAAAAACTGTTTTTT.

In its sample, this clone ranks as medium-sized. The chain employs TRBV11-3 and TRBJ1-5, with TRBD1 matching 9 bases. The CDR3 is 15 residues long. The junction had 8 bases not matched to a gene; V was cut back by 5 bases and J by 6 bases. Germline CDR1 SGHNT, CDR2 YENEEA. The CDR3 spells CASSPRTGAGQPQHF. CDR3 DNA sequence: TGTGCCAGCAGCCCGCGGACAGGGGCAGGTCAGCCCCAGCATTTT.

The J gene is TRBJ2-1, the V gene TRBV12-5, with 14 bases lining up with TRBD2. Germline assignment: CDR1 LGHNT and CDR2 FRNRAP. The CDR3 spans 18 residues. CDR3 DNA sequence: TGTGCCAGCAACCCGGGACTAGCGGGAGTTAGCTCCTACAATGAGCAGTTCTTC. Its translation: CASNPGLAGVSSYNEQFF.

V gene TRBV11-3 combines with J gene TRBJ2-3; tentatively, D is TRBD2 (6 bases). CDR1 and CDR2 (germline): SGHNT, YENEEA. Trimming removed 4 bases at V and 2 bases at J, with 13 bases between. The CDR3 runs to 15 residues. The CDR3 protein is CASSSGLFDTDTQYF. CDR3 nucleotide sequence: TGTGCCAGCAGCTCTGGACTATTCGACACAGATACGCAGTATTTT. The full variable domain, its missing parts supplied by reference TRBV11-3 and TRBJ2-3, is EAGVVQSPRYKIIEKKQPVAFWCNPISGHNTLYWYLQNLGQGPELLIRYENEEAVDDSQLPKDRFSAERLKGVDSTLKIQPAELGDSAVYLCASSSGLFDTDTQYFGPGTRLTVL.

This clone was seen a few times. The rearrangement links TRBV7-6 to TRBJ2-3; 9 nucleotides line up with TRBD2. Per the germline V gene, CDR1 is SGHVS and CDR2 is FNYEAQ. Trimming took 3 bases from V and 2 from J; bases not matched to a gene: 3. The CDR3 contains 15 residues. CDR3 protein: CASSLPSGATDTQYF. The CDR3 DNA follows: TGTGCCAGCAGCTTGCCTAGCGGGGCCACAGATACGCAGTATTTT.

V is TRBV11-3 and J is TRBJ2-5, with 9 bases aligning to TRBD1. CDR3 length: 15 residues. V lost 5 bases and J lost 2; bases outside the gene matches: 6. Germline-derived CDR1 and CDR2 are SGHNT and YENEEA. The CDR3 coding sequence is TGTGCCAGCAGCGTTTCCGGGACAGGGCAAGAGACCCAGTACTTC. Translated: CASSVSGTGQETQYF.

This clone was counted a few times. The genes are TRBV19 and TRBJ1-1; 7 bases map to TRBD1. The CDR3 has 12 amino acids. V gave up 5 bases and J gave up 10 bases; unmatched junction bases: 7. The germline CDR1 and CDR2 sequences are LNHDA and SQIVND (reference sequence). CDR3 sequence (DNA): TGTGCCAGTAGTGTCAGACAGGGTAGAGCTTTCTTT. Protein: CASSVRQGRAFF.

With respect to this clone: This same CDR3 is encoded by further DNA sequences in the sample. The chain employs TRBV19 and TRBJ1-2; no firm D call. Per germline, CDR1 LNHDA and CDR2 SQIVND (reference sequence). Trimming pared 2 bases from V and 1 base from J, leaving 8 bases between. This CDR3 is 14 amino acids long. CDR3 sequence: CASSIPGINYGYTF. The CDR3 nucleotides read TGTGCCAGTAGTATACCTGGAATTAACTATGGCTACACCTTC. Based on the CDR3 plus reference TRBV19 and TRBJ1-2, the full variable domain is DGGITQSPKYLFRKEGQNVTLSCEQNLNHDAMYWYRQDPGQGLRLIYYSQIVNDFQKGDIAEGYSVSREKKESFPLTVTSAQKNPTAFYLCASSIPGINYGYTFGSGTRLTVV.

This chain connects TRBV11-3 to TRBJ2-1, with a weak D call TRBD2 (6 bases). Germline CDR1 is SGHNT and CDR2 is YENEEA. V was pared by 0 bases and J by 6 bases, with 18 bases between. The CDR3 spans 17 residues. The CDR3 DNA reads TGTGCCAGCAGCTTAGATTCGGGAGCTAGGAAGGGCAATGAGCAGTTCTTC. Protein sequence: CASSLDSGARKGNEQFF. Drawing the rest from reference TRBV11-3 and TRBJ2-1, the complete variable domain is EAGVVQSPRYKIIEKKQPVAFWCNPISGHNTLYWYLQNLGQGPELLIRYENEEAVDDSQLPKDRFSAERLKGVDSTLKIQPAELGDSAVYLCASSLDSGARKGNEQFFGPGTRLTVL.

This clone counts as medium-sized. The chain employs TRBV7-4 and TRBJ2-5; D not certain. With 1 base removed from V and 1 base from J, the gap between germline ends came to 7 bases. This CDR3 comprises 14 residues. Germline V gene data show CDR1 as SGHVT and CDR2 as SQSDAQ. CDR3 sequence (DNA): TGTGCCAGCAGCTTAGGGCCGATCCAAGAGACCCAGTACTTC. Translation: CASSLGPIQETQYF.

The chain joins TRBV5-1 to TRBJ2-3; D might be TRBD1 or TRBD2, each matching 5 bases. The V gene lost 0 bases and the J gene lost 1 base, with 12 bases spanning the gap. The CDR3 extends over 16 amino acids. Looked up from germline, CDR1 is SGHRS and CDR2 is YFSETQ. The CDR3 DNA follows: TGCGCCAGCAGCTTGGATGGGGGATTGGGCACAGATACGCAGTATTTT. Translated, it gives CASSLDGGLGTDTQYF.

This clone counts as large. The genes are TRBV9 and TRBJ2-1; 10 bases match TRBD2. CDR1 is SGDLS and CDR2 is YYNGEE in the germline V gene. CDR3 length: 17 residues. The V segment lost 4 bases and the J segment 5 bases; nucleotides outside the gene matches: 12. In nucleotides, the CDR3 is TGTGCCAGCAGCCCAGCCGTAGCGGGAGGACCAAACAATGAGCAGTTCTTC. Translation: CASSPAVAGGPNNEQFF. Combining the CDR3 with reference TRBV9 and TRBJ2-1 gives the whole variable domain DSGVTQTPKHLITATGQRVTLRCSPRSGDLSVYWYQQSLDQGLQFLIQYYNGEERAKGNILERFSAQQFPDLHSELNLSSLELGDSALYFCASSPAVAGGPNNEQFFGPGTRLTVL.

This clone has more than one count but fewer than ten. This rearrangement joins TRBV4-1 to TRBJ1-1; D uncertain. The CDR3 covers 15 residues. Germline V gives CDR1 MGHRA, CDR2 YSYEKL. The V gene lost 1 base and the J gene lost 4 bases, with 13 bases spanning the gap. For the CDR3, the DNA is TGCGCCAGCAGCCAAGGGACGGCGCGGGGCACTGAAGCTTTCTTT. Translating gives CASSQGTARGTEAFF.